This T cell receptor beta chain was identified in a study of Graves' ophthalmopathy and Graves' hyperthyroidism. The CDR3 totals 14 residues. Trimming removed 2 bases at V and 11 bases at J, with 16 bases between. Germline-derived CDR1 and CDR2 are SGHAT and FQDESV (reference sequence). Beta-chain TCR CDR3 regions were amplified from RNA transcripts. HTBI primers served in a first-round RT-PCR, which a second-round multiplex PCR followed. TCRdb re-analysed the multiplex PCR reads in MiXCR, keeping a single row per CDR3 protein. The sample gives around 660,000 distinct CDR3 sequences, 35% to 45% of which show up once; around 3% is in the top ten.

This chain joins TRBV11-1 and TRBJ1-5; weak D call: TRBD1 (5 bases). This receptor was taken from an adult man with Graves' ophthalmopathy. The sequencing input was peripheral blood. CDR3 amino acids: CASSLTRGRETQHF. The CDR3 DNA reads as TGTGCCAGCAGCTTAACGCGGGGCCGAGAGACCCAGCATTTT.